The 14 T cell receptor beta chains below all came from one sample that was sequenced in a study of T cell repertoires in cytomegalovirus infection. Each CDR3 protein gets one entry after TCRdb re-called the reads with MiXCR. The sample has around 750,000 distinct CDR3 sequences, approximately 32% seen once; the top ten hold approximately 13%. Their antigens remain unidentified. The sequencing used cultured CD8+ T cells from PBMCs, collected from culture after CMV antigen stimulation. The receptors here all came from a human donor in good health (CMV status not recorded). Some clones in this sample may be carry-over from other donors' samples.

This clonotype was counted only a few times. The genes are TRBV7-2 and TRBJ1-5; tentatively, D is TRBD1 (6 bases). Per germline, CDR1 SGHTA and CDR2 FQGNSA. This CDR3 has 18 residues. Trimming shortened V by 5 bases and J by 7 bases, and 27 bases separated the two germline ends. CDR3 loop: CASSPTSLRDIEDQPQHF. CDR3 DNA sequence: TGTGCCAGCAGCCCAACCTCACTCCGGGACATTGAAGACCAGCCCCAGCATTTT.

The genes are TRBV10-3 and TRBJ1-2, with D unclear. This CDR3 spans 15 amino acids. CDR1 and CDR2 from the germline V gene are ENHRY and SYGVKD. V lost 7 bases and J lost 1, with 16 bases in between. CDR3 residues: CAIMREDLNNYGYTF. The CDR3 DNA follows: TGTGCCATCATGCGGGAAGATCTGAATAACTATGGCTACACCTTC.

This clonotype was seen a few times. The chain uses TRBV4-2 and TRBJ2-3; 9 bases line up with TRBD2. The CDR3 totals 15 residues. V was pared by 3 bases and J by 6 bases, with 7 bases of the junction left unmatched. CDR1 and CDR2 (germline): LGHNA, YNFKEQ. Here the CDR3 reads CASSQSRGGADTQYF. Written as DNA, the CDR3 is TGTGCCAGCAGCCAGTCTCGCGGGGGGGCGGATACGCAGTATTTT.

The gene calls are TRBV19 and TRBJ1-2, with D possibly TRBD1 on 6 matching bases. V was trimmed by 5 bases and J by 4 bases, leaving 11 bases between them. The CDR3 totals 13 residues. Germline V lookup: CDR1 LNHDA, CDR2 SQIVND (reference sequence). The CDR3 DNA reads as TGTGCCAGTAGTCCGCAGGGGACCTATGGCTACACCTTC. Residues: CASSPQGTYGYTF.

This clonotype was seen once. This chain joins TRBV20-1 and TRBJ2-3; 7 nucleotides agree with TRBD1. The length of the CDR3 is 14 residues. J gave up 4 bases and V 1 base, and 5 bases lay outside the gene matches. Germline V lookup: CDR1 DFQATT, CDR2 SNEGSKA (reference sequence). CDR3 sequence: CSARGTGEADTQYF. CDR3 in DNA: TGCAGTGCTAGAGGGACAGGAGAGGCAGATACGCAGTATTTT.

V gene TRBV5-6 combines with J gene TRBJ2-1; no clear D. CDR1 and CDR2 from the germline V gene are SGHDT and YYEEEE. The CDR3 spans 12 residues. V lost 1 base and J lost 10, with 9 bases in between. The CDR3 coding sequence is TGTGCCAGCAGCTTGAAGGGCCAGGAGCAGTTCTTC. Protein sequence: CASSLKGQEQFF.

The table lists this clonotype with a few counts. This chain connects TRBV12-3 or TRBV12-4 to TRBJ1-2, with a possible D match to TRBD1 (6 bases). The CDR3 covers 15 residues. The germline V and J ends were trimmed by 5 bases and 4 bases, with 17 bases remaining between them. This CDR3 is CASSIAGHKVYGYTF. The CDR3 nucleotides read TGTGCCAGCAGTATCGCGGGACACAAAGTCTATGGCTACACCTTC.

This clonotype showed up just a few times. The V call is TRBV7-9, the J call TRBJ2-5, with D possibly matching TRBD2 (6 bases). Trimming took off 5 bases at V and 5 bases at J, with 18 bases between the two ends. CDR3 size: 15 residues. The germline V gene encodes CDR1 SEHNR and CDR2 FQNEAQ (reference sequence). CDR3 amino acids: CASSPLAGSGETQYF. CDR3 nucleotides: TGTGCCAGCAGCCCCCTCGCGGGGTCCGGGGAGACCCAGTACTTC.

Notes on this clonotype: One junction end does not reproduce the germline sequence, and a read error may be involved. The J gene is TRBJ1-2, the V gene TRBV7-6; D possibly corresponds to TRBD1 (5 bases). This CDR3 is 16 amino acids long. The germline V gene encodes CDR1 SGHVS and CDR2 FNYEAQ. The DNA of the CDR3 is TGTGCCAGCAGCCCCCGCGGGGGGGTCCTTAACTATGACTACACCTTC. It codes for CASSPRGGVLNYDYTF.

The chain links TRBV2 to TRBJ2-3, with TRBD2 matching 10 bases. This CDR3 region has 15 residues. Unmatched junction bases numbered 5, after V lost 6 bases and J lost 2 bases. Germline loops: CDR1 SNHLY, CDR2 FYNNEI. CDR3 DNA: TGTGCCAGCAGGACAGGACTAGCGGCCACAGATACGCAGTATTTT. Its protein product is CASRTGLAATDTQYF. Full variable domain (remainder filled in from reference TRBV2 and TRBJ2-3): EPEVTQTPSHQVTQMGQEVILRCVPISNHLYFYWYRQILGQKVEFLVSFYNNEISEKSEIFDDQFSVERPDGSNFTLKIRSTKLEDSAMYFCASRTGLAATDTQYFGPGTRLTVL.

In the case of this clonotype: A much bigger clone sits one base away, suggesting this may be a read error. The chain couples TRBV7-9 to TRBJ2-1; a possible D gene is TRBD1 (5 bases). CDR3 length equals 16 residues. CDR1 SEHNR and CDR2 FQNEAQ come from the germline V gene (reference sequence). Here the CDR3 reads CANSLGQQTAYNEQFF. The CDR3, as DNA: TGTGCCAACAGCTTAGGTCAACAGACAGCCTACAATGAGCAGTTCTTC.

This clonotype was seen a handful of times. This sequence joins TRBV19 and TRBJ1-5; D possibly corresponds to TRBD1 (6 bases). The CDR3 contains 15 residues. The germline V and J ends were trimmed by 4 bases and 3 bases, with 13 bases remaining between them. Per the germline V gene, CDR1 is LNHDA and CDR2 is SQIVND (reference sequence). The CDR3 DNA reads TGTGCCAGTAGTACCCAGACAGGCTACAATCAGCCCCAGCATTTT. Translation gives CASSTQTGYNQPQHF.

The V gene is TRBV3-1, the J gene TRBJ1-5; 8 nucleotides align to TRBD1. Trimming took 1 base from V and 2 from J; bases not matched to a gene: 13. The CDR3 consists of 19 residues. CDR1 LGHDT and CDR2 YNNKEL come from the germline V gene (reference sequence). DNA of the CDR3: TGTGCCAGCAGCCAAGCTCAGGGGGCCATCATCGTCGGCAATCAGCCCCAGCATTTT. This encodes CASSQAQGAIIVGNQPQHF.

The chain links TRBV6-2 or TRBV6-3 to TRBJ2-3, with 14 bases identical to TRBD2. Germline lookup yields CDR1 MNHEY and CDR2 SVGEGT. J lost 9 bases, V lost 8 bases, and 7 bases had no gene match. The CDR3 extends over 14 amino acids. The CDR3 DNA follows: TGTGCCAGCCAAGGGACTAGCGGGGGAAGGACGCAGTATTTT. The encoded protein is CASQGTSGGRTQYF.